These 5 T cell receptor beta chains were sequenced from one sample in a study of cytomegalovirus exposure and HLA in healthy donors. This PCR relied on a set of 60 Vbeta primers and 13 Jbeta primers. The data were produced by immunoSEQ multiplex PCR, yet TCRdb's version contains in-frame clones alone and is incomplete. The sample lists fewer than 110,000 clones; approximately 79% were seen once. Sequencing was carried out using PBMCs. The source of these receptors is a man between 18 and 35 years old in good health and CMV-seronegative.

The chain is built from TRBV19 and TRBJ2-7; 8 nucleotides match TRBD1. The CDR3 is 14 residues long. Germline CDR1 and CDR2: LNHDA and SQIVND (reference sequence). The V segment lost 3 bases and the J segment 10 bases; nucleotides outside the gene matches: 11. CDR3 coding DNA: TGTGCCAGTAGTATCCGACCCACAGGGGGTGGACAGTACTTC. Its protein product is CASSIRPTGGGQYF.

The rearrangement uses TRBV27 and TRBJ2-2; no firm D call. Germline-derived CDR1 and CDR2 are MNHEY and SMNVEV (reference sequence). Trimming shortened V by 6 bases and J by 2 bases, and 7 bases separated the two germline ends. The CDR3 is 13 residues long. CDR3 sequence (DNA): TGTGCCAGCAGAACAGCTAACACCGGGGAGCTGTTTTTT. The encoded protein is CASRTANTGELFF.

The rearrangement links TRBV5-8 to TRBJ2-7, with D possibly matching TRBD1 (6 bases). The length of the CDR3 is 14 residues. V was cut by 3 bases and J by 6 bases, with 16 bases left in between. CDR1 SGHTS and CDR2 YDEGEE come from the germline V gene. CDR3 sequence (DNA): TGTGCCAGCAGCTCCGAACTCAGGGGTGGCGAGCAGTACTTC. As protein: CASSSELRGGEQYF.

The chain couples TRBV27 to TRBJ1-3; 9 bases agree with TRBD1. Germline CDR1 and CDR2: MNHEY and SMNVEV (reference sequence). This CDR3 spans 15 amino acids. V shed 6 bases and J 4 bases; nucleotides not matched to a gene: 7. The CDR3: CASSQQGAEGNTIYF. CDR3 bases: TGTGCCAGCAGCCAACAGGGGGCCGAAGGAAACACCATATATTTT.

The chain uses TRBV7-9 and TRBJ2-1, with 10 bases aligning to TRBD1. The ends lost 0 bases at V and 4 bases at J; junction bases unmatched: 6. Germline lookup yields CDR1 SEHNR and CDR2 FQNEAQ (reference sequence). CDR3 length: 17 amino acids. CDR3 sequence reads: CASSLATGTGAYNEQFF. CDR3 coding DNA: TGTGCCAGCAGCTTAGCGACCGGGACAGGGGCGTACAATGAGCAGTTCTTC.